The rows below give T cell receptor beta chains drawn from one sample of a study of shared clonotypes between healthy human individuals. The table came from immunoSEQ multiplex PCR; TCRdb's copy has only in-frame clones and leaves some out. The sample records about 2,100,000 clones, 90% to 95% being singletons. Material: naive CD8+ T cells from PBMCs. These receptors all stem from a man aged 18-30 years in good health. Some clones in this sample may be carry-over from other donors' samples. CDR3s include the opening cysteine and the closing phenylalanine or tryptophan. A D gene is named only where the DNA matches it firmly. Size values are once, few and many counts, or a class for expanded clones, and some rows have none.

CDR3 protein	CDR3 DNA	V gene	D gene	clone size	J gene
CASSLGQGTQPQHF	TGTGCCAGCAGCTTGGGACAGGGCACGCAGCCCCAGCATTTT	TRBV5-6	TRBD1	-	TRBJ1-5
CASSNRGETQYF	TGTGCCAGTAGTAATAGGGGAGAGACCCAGTACTTC	TRBV19	-	once	TRBJ2-5
CASSALPGQGGYQPQHF	TGCGCCAGCAGCGCTCTCCCGGGACAGGGGGGCTATCAGCCCCAGCATTTT	TRBV4-1	TRBD1	-	TRBJ1-5
CASSQVRMNTEAFF	TGTGCCAGCAGCCAAGTACGTATGAACACTGAAGCTTTCTTT	TRBV4-2	-	-	TRBJ1-1
CASSLGQEQYF	TGTGCCAGCAGCTTAGGTCAAGAGCAGTACTTC	TRBV13	-	few	TRBJ2-7
CASGLIRNQPQHF	TGTGCTAGTGGTTTGATACGCAATCAGCCCCAGCATTTT	TRBV12-5	-	-	TRBJ1-5
CASSPRGRGPTYEQYF	TGTGCCAGCTCACCTCGAGGTAGGGGGCCCACCTACGAGCAGTACTTC	TRBV18	TRBD1	-	TRBJ2-7
CASSSGSSYEQYF	TGTGCCAGCAGCTCCGGGAGCTCCTACGAGCAGTACTTC	TRBV5-4	-	-	TRBJ2-7
CASSPGLADSYEQYF	TGTGCCAGCAGCCCCGGGCTAGCGGACTCCTACGAGCAGTACTTC	TRBV7-3	TRBD2	-	TRBJ2-7
CASSETGGNTGELFF	TGTGCCAGCAGTGAAACGGGGGGGAACACCGGGGAGCTGTTTTTT	TRBV2	TRBD2	-	TRBJ2-2
CASSLTGGLGEKLFF	TGTGCCAGCAGTTTAACGGGGGGGCTTGGTGAAAAACTGTTTTTT	TRBV27	-	once	TRBJ1-4
CASRSTYVLAGGPGEQFF	TGTGCCAGCAGATCGACTTACGTTCTAGCGGGGGGACCGGGTGAGCAGTTCTTC	TRBV7-2	TRBD2	-	TRBJ2-1
CASSLASREGHTGELFF	TGCGCCAGCAGCTTGGCCTCGCGGGAGGGCCACACCGGGGAGCTGTTTTTT	TRBV5-1	TRBD2	-	TRBJ2-2
CASSLGGSREQYF	TGTGCCAGCAGTTTAGGTGGGAGTCGCGAGCAGTACTTC	TRBV28	-	-	TRBJ2-7
CASSLAEGQGTYGYTF	TGCGCCAGCAGCTTGGCCGAGGGTCAGGGTACCTATGGCTACACCTTC	TRBV5-1	-	-	TRBJ1-2
CASNLGGMYEQYF	TGTGCCAGCAATCTTGGGGGTATGTACGAGCAGTACTTC	TRBV2	-	-	TRBJ2-7
CAISSPRGREGDNEQFF	TGTGCCATCAGCTCACCGAGAGGGCGGGAGGGGGACAATGAGCAGTTCTTC	TRBV10-3	TRBD2	-	TRBJ2-1
CASSGSDRDRTYEQYF	TGCGCCAGCAGCGGGTCAGACAGGGACCGTACCTACGAGCAGTACTTC	TRBV5-1	TRBD1	-	TRBJ2-7
CASALTGDYEQYF	TGTGCCAGCGCGCTCACAGGAGACTACGAGCAGTACTTC	TRBV7-9	-	-	TRBJ2-7
CASNPGRGGGPQGANVLTF	TGTGCCAGCAACCCCGGTCGGGGCGGGGGCCCTCAAGGGGCCAACGTCCTGACTTTC	TRBV9	-	-	TRBJ2-6
CASSQLRSPPAYGYTF	TGTGCCAGCAGCCAATTGAGGTCGCCCCCCGCCTATGGCTACACCTTC	TRBV14	-	-	TRBJ1-2
CASSFKAEYNEQFF	TGTGCCAGCAGCTTTAAAGCTGAGTACAATGAGCAGTTCTTC	TRBV11-2	-	-	TRBJ2-1
CATRSTHHGYGYTF	TGTGCCACCCGCAGCACACACCATGGCTATGGCTACACCTTC	TRBV15	-	-	TRBJ1-2
CASSLPSTGIEQFF	TGTGCCAGCAGCCTCCCCTCGACAGGGATTGAGCAGTTCTTC	TRBV7-6	TRBD1	-	TRBJ2-1
CASSVGLAGVWGTGELFF	TGTGCCAGCAGTGTAGGGCTAGCGGGAGTATGGGGCACCGGGGAGCTGTTTTTT	TRBV25-1	TRBD2	-	TRBJ2-2
CASSLRDTVDSDTQYF	TGCGCCAGCAGCCTCCGGGACACAGTAGATTCAGATACGCAGTATTTT	TRBV5-1	-	-	TRBJ2-3
CASSLDAGTEAFF	TGTGCCAGCAGCTTAGATGCAGGCACTGAAGCTTTCTTT	TRBV7-9	-	-	TRBJ1-1
CASSLSGEELFF	TGTGCCAGCAGTTTGTCGGGTGAGGAGCTGTTTTTT	TRBV27	-	-	TRBJ2-2
CSVAPEQYF	TGCAGCGTTGCTCCTGAGCAGTATTTT	TRBV29-1	-	-	TRBJ2-3
CAWSGGLGNIEPQHF	TGTGCCTGGAGTGGGGGACTGGGGAATATCGAGCCCCAGCATTTT	TRBV30	-	few	TRBJ1-5
CSAYPSVQETQYF	TGCAGCGCGTACCCTAGCGTCCAAGAGACCCAGTACTTC	TRBV29-1	-	-	TRBJ2-5
CASSLILAGGPYNEQFF	TGTGCCAGCAGTTTAATCCTAGCGGGAGGTCCCTACAATGAGCAGTTCTTC	TRBV27	TRBD2	-	TRBJ2-1
CATSIWGGINYGYTF	TGTGCCACCAGCATCTGGGGGGGGATTAACTATGGCTACACCTTC	TRBV15	-	-	TRBJ1-2
CASSPDSEETQYF	TGTGCCAGCAGCCCGGACAGTGAAGAGACCCAGTACTTC	TRBV5-6	-	-	TRBJ2-5
CASSGGDSFYNEQFF	TGTGCCAGCAGTGGAGGGGACAGCTTCTACAATGAGCAGTTCTTC	TRBV27	-	once	TRBJ2-1
CAWRSSDRIYEQYF	TGTGCCTGGAGATCTTCCGACAGGATTTACGAGCAGTACTTC	TRBV30	-	-	TRBJ2-7
CASSPRRSVGGELFF	TGTGCCAGCAGCCCCCGTCGGAGTGTGGGCGGGGAGCTGTTTTTT	TRBV7-9	-	-	TRBJ2-2
CASSLEQGYEQYF	TGCGCCAGCAGCTTGGAGCAGGGCTACGAGCAGTACTTC	TRBV5-1	-	-	TRBJ2-7
CASRTGGLSYEQYF	TGTGCCAGCAGGACAGGGGGCCTCTCCTACGAGCAGTACTTC	TRBV27	TRBD1	-	TRBJ2-7
CASSAWDRQETQYF	TGTGCCAGTAGTGCCTGGGACAGACAAGAGACCCAGTACTTC	TRBV19	TRBD1	-	TRBJ2-5
CASSQILLTYEQYF	TGCGCCAGCAGCCAAATCCTGCTGACCTACGAGCAGTACTTC	TRBV4-1	-	few	TRBJ2-7